Detailed here is one T cell receptor beta chain. The clone's antigen remains unknown. Per-base qualities were not stored, and no clone one base away is much larger. Participants in the prospective study were aged 18 to 89 years, lived in 24 United States geographic areas, and enrolled through a virtual design. To assign participants to cohorts, the prospective study relied on clinical history that participants themselves reported in a screening survey and a study questionnaire. Each participant in the prospective study had whole blood, serum and a nasopharyngeal or oropharyngeal swab collected by mobile phlebotomists. Over a roughly 2-month period, participants in the prospective study had the option of providing additional blood draws and questionnaires. Before DNA extraction, prospective study blood samples were shipped either frozen or at room temperature. TCRbeta CDR3 regions were amplified from genomic DNA by means of the immunoSEQ Assay, a bias-controlled multiplex PCR. Processing in the source paper ran as follows. The number of nucleated cells in each sample was estimated by amplification of reference gene primers within the assay. Sequence reads were collapsed and filtered to measure the absolute abundance of every unique TCRbeta CDR3 rearrangement. For each sample, productive Simpson clonality was calculated as the square root of Simpson's diversity index across productive rearrangements. TCRdb carries this immuneACCESS record with in-frame sequences only. Its versions omit some clonotypes, under half of them owing to an unresolved V gene in the studies checked, with the rest unexplained. V and J calls and clone size are those listed in that table; D and trimming were worked out from the DNA. The sample table records a few hundred thousand clones; more than 70% of these occur just once. The ten largest clonotypes hold 2% to 2.5% of the sample.

These data come from a study of blood T cell repertoires in COVID-19 (dated by TCRdb to about 2020). For context, the study as a whole: Collaborator samples came from the United States, Italy and Spain and covered acute and convalescent phases of COVID-19. The prospective study material was composed of cDNA or gDNA derived from T cells, B-cell-depleted T cells, or PBMCs. Subjects who had been exposed to COVID-19, were actively infected with it, or had recovered from it provided the deeply sampled blood TCRbeta repertoires that made up the dataset. A freely available public database, intended as a resource for researchers studying the immune response to SARS-CoV-2, is where the repertoires were released. The samples were drawn from two sources: the first 160 participants of the ongoing ImmuneRACE study, and 1,200 or so subjects contributed by 6 global collaborators. Sample metadata almost always included a de-identified subject ID, COVID-19 status, age in years and sex. Where available, HLA class I and class II types were obtained from metadata supplied by the sample provider rather than from assay-based typing. On the study overall, not on this receptor specifically: Clinical and demographic metadata were provided uncurated, with the amount varying by source and participant.

The clonotype was recovered from a woman aged 40 to 50 with acute COVID-19. The sequencing sample was made of PBMCs or T cells enriched from blood (not recorded which).

The DNA is as follows: TGTGCCAGCAGTAAAACAGGTCTAAAAGGAGACGAGCAGTACTTC. Its protein is CASSKTGLKGDEQYF. The sequence links TRBV6-5 to TRBJ2-7; the D gene is perhaps TRBD1, from 5 matching bases. CDR3 length: 15 amino acids, cysteine to phenylalanine. Solely the CDR3 DNA is kept, with 45 bases framed from the first base. Trimming costs V 5 bases and J 5 bases, and their ends lie 19 bases apart. Reading the germline V gene gives CDR1 MNHEY and CDR2 SVGAGI.